This TCR beta chain was sequenced in a study of T cell changes during pregnancy in multiple sclerosis. Germline CDR1 is SGHAT and CDR2 is FQNNGV. The CDR3 is 12 residues long. Trimming shortened V by 5 bases and J by 6 bases, and 11 bases separated the two germline ends. TCRdb's copy holds only in-frame clones and misses some; the assay was immunoSEQ multiplex PCR. Among approximately 50,000 clones listed, roughly 92% were seen once. This receptor was obtained from a female donor with multiple sclerosis, enrolled in a pregnancy study. This chain joins TRBV11-2 and TRBJ2-7; TRBD2 might be the D (5 bases). Sequenced material: CD4+ T cells from peripheral blood mononuclear cells, taken after pregnancy. As DNA, the CDR3 is TGTGCCAGCAGCCCTCTAGCTCTCGAGCAGTACTTC. Protein sequence: CASSPLALEQYF.